The entry that follows covers one TCR beta chain sequence. The data derive from a study of blood T cell repertoires in COVID-19. Across the study: Samples taken during acute and convalescent COVID-19 were collected in the United States, Italy and Spain. Nucleic acid was either cDNA or gDNA, and it came from T cells, B-cell-depleted T cells, or PBMCs.

Germline CDR1 SGHTA, CDR2 FQGNSA. The CDR3 is 15 residues long. Trimming stripped 6 bases from V and 2 bases from J, with 15 bases between. As originally analysed: Reference gene primers were amplified, and this amplification served to estimate nucleated cell counts. Libraries were prepared by immunoSEQ multiplex PCR; TCRdb keeps only in-frame clonotypes and omits some of them. That table gives V, J and clone size, and the DNA gave D and trimming. The sample shows about 220,000 clones, 75% to 85% of them seen only once. The receptor's source is a man in his fifties with active or convalescent COVID-19. The sequenced sample was peripheral blood. The chain links TRBV7-2 to TRBJ2-3, with D perhaps matching TRBD1 (5 bases). In DNA form, the CDR3 reads TGTGCCAGCAGACAAGGGGTAGGGTACACAGATACGCAGTATTTT. This gives the protein CASRQGVGYTDTQYF.